This TCR beta chain derives from a study of CD8+ T cells in alopecia areata. Study context: A 6-month off-drug phase came after tofacitinib, which had lasted 6 to 18 months. Study outcomes and limitations: More clonal than normal scalp was lesional scalp, particularly alopecia totalis/universalis.

RNA extraction and reverse transcription yielded cDNA as sequencing template. This table comes from immunoSEQ multiplex PCR, and its TCRdb copy is limited to in-frame clones, with some not included. The data show under 20,000 clones, 59% seen once. About this clone itself: Its antigen is undetermined. Other DNA sequences within the sample encode an identical CDR3.

CDR1 is MNHEY, CDR2 SMNVEV, per germline (reference sequence). The CDR3 runs to 13 residues. V gave up 3 bases and J gave up 8 bases; unmatched junction bases: 6. Treatment described: oral pan-JAK inhibitor, 5-10 mg twice daily. Punch biopsies of lesional scalp, plus peripheral blood, were taken from alopecia areata patients. The chain is built from TRBV27 and TRBJ1-2; 7 bases are a match to TRBD1. Here the sequenced sample was skin, taken at week 4, from a patient treated with tofacitinib. The sequence was obtained from a human donor with alopecia areata. CDR3 region: CASSFLGGGGYTF. The DNA for the CDR3 is TGTGCCAGCAGTTTTTTAGGAGGGGGCGGCTACACCTTC.